This record covers a single TCR beta chain. These data belong to a study of blood T cell repertoires in COVID-19. Study as a whole: From the United States, Italy and Spain came samples of acute and convalescent COVID-19. T cells, B-cell-depleted T cells, or PBMCs provided the cDNA or gDNA that served as material.

In the authors' methods: Counts of nucleated cells, estimated from reference gene primer amplification, were obtained. Assay: immunoSEQ multiplex PCR; the TCRdb copy retains only in-frame clones and omits some. The DNA was the basis for D and trimming; V, J and clone size are from that table. The sample records over 150,000 clones, about 80% being singletons. The V end lost 2 bases, the J end lost 2 bases, and 8 bases lay between the germline ends. The CDR3 length is 13 residues. Germline CDR1 reads SGHDT; CDR2 reads YYEEEE. The chain combines TRBV5-6 with TRBJ2-7; a possible D gene is TRBD1 (6 bases). This receptor was obtained from a woman aged 60-75 years with acute or convalescent COVID-19. Sample: peripheral blood. Here the CDR3 DNA reads TGTGCCAGCAGCTTTCAGGGGACCTACGAGCAGTACTTC. It specifies CASSFQGTYEQYF.